The 11 T cell receptor beta chains in this list originate from one sample, sequenced in a study of CD4+ T cells in melanoma. The assay was immunoSEQ multiplex PCR, and TCRdb's table has in-frame clones only and misses some. The sample consists of about 50,000 clones, about 91% of them appearing once. Material: peripheral blood. Receptors originate from a human donor with melanoma.

The V and J genes are TRBV13 and TRBJ1-2; D is possibly TRBD1 (5 bases). This CDR3 spans 14 amino acids. Germline loops: CDR1 PRHDT, CDR2 FYEKMQ (reference sequence). V was shortened by 4 bases and J by 7 bases, with 16 bases between the two germline ends. CDR3 in DNA: TGTGCCAGCAGCTACCTGGGGGGGAATTTTGGCTACACCTTC. Its protein is CASSYLGGNFGYTF.

V usage is TRBV4-1 and J usage is TRBJ1-1; 7 bases are shared with TRBD1. The ends lost 0 bases at V and 5 bases at J; junction bases unmatched: 6. The CDR3 runs to 15 residues. Germline-derived CDR1 and CDR2 are MGHRA and YSYEKL. The CDR3 sequence: CASSQDYQGGTEAFF. CDR3 coding DNA: TGCGCCAGCAGCCAAGACTATCAGGGGGGAACTGAAGCTTTCTTT.

For the CDR3, the DNA is TGTGCCTGGAGTGCGGGGACAGTCAATTCACCCCTCCACTTT. Translated, it gives CAWSAGTVNSPLHF. The chain employs TRBV30 and TRBJ1-6; 7 bases are shared with TRBD1. CDR3 length: 14 residues. Looked up from germline, CDR1 is GTSNPN and CDR2 is SVGIG (reference sequence). V dropped 1 base and J dropped 7; count of bases not matched to a gene: 4.

V gene TRBV19 combines with J gene TRBJ2-5; 8 bases align to TRBD1. The CDR3 has 14 amino acids. From germline, CDR1 is LNHDA and CDR2 SQIVND (reference sequence). The V gene end was trimmed by 4 bases and the J gene end by 5 bases; junction bases not matched to a gene: 6. The CDR3 sequence: CASSSQGALETQYF. The CDR3 DNA reads as TGTGCCAGTAGTAGCCAGGGGGCGTTGGAGACCCAGTACTTC.

In this sample, this clone turned up once. V and J are TRBV7-9 and TRBJ2-2, with D perhaps matching TRBD2 (5 bases). The germline gives CDR1 SEHNR, CDR2 FQNEAQ (reference sequence). The germline V and J ends were trimmed by 8 bases and 0 bases, with 10 bases remaining between them. This CDR3 spans 14 amino acids. The CDR3 is CASADSPNTGELFF. The CDR3, as DNA: TGTGCCAGCGCGGACTCACCGAACACCGGGGAGCTGTTTTTT.

The rearrangement links TRBV4-2 to TRBJ1-1; tentatively, D is TRBD1 (5 bases). CDR3 length equals 15 residues. The ends were cut back, 2 bases at V and 1 base at J, with 11 bases in the middle. Germline V gene lookup returns CDR1 LGHNA and CDR2 YNFKEQ. CDR3 in DNA: TGTGCCAGCAGCCAAATTACCCAGGGGAACACTGAAGCTTTCTTT. Translation: CASSQITQGNTEAFF.

The V call is TRBV28, the J call TRBJ2-1; 8 bases fit TRBD1. CDR1 MDHEN and CDR2 SYDVKM come from the germline V gene. V lost 3 bases to trimming and J lost 6 bases; unmatched junction nucleotides: 7. The CDR3 extends over 15 amino acids. The CDR3 sequence is CASSFPDRGFNEQFF. CDR3 DNA: TGTGCCAGCAGTTTTCCCGACAGGGGCTTCAATGAGCAGTTCTTC. The whole variable domain, filled in from reference TRBV28 and TRBJ2-1, reads DVKVTQSSRYLVKRTGEKVFLECVQDMDHENMFWYRQDPGLGLRLIYFSYDVKMKEKGDIPEGYSVSREKKERFSLILESASTNQTSMYLCASSFPDRGFNEQFFGPGTRLTVL.

The genes are TRBV6-1 and TRBJ2-3; unclear D gene. The CDR3 covers 13 residues. V was pared by 1 base and J by 1 base, with 3 bases between. Germline lookup yields CDR1 MNHNS and CDR2 SASEGT. CDR3 in amino acids: CASSEGGTDTQYF. The CDR3 DNA follows: TGTGCCAGCAGTGAAGGCGGCACAGATACGCAGTATTTT.

The gene calls are TRBV7-6 and TRBJ2-2; D is unclear. The CDR3 loop spans 13 amino acids. The ends were cut back, 5 bases at V and 1 base at J, with 5 bases in the middle. Germline CDR1 is SGHVS and CDR2 is FNYEAQ. Here the CDR3 reads CASSRRNTGELFF. CDR3 DNA sequence: TGTGCCAGCAGCCGACGGAACACCGGGGAGCTGTTTTTT.

The DNA of the CDR3 is TGTGCCAGCAGTTACTCCCAGGGACAGGCGCCAGATACGCAGTATTTT. Translated: CASSYSQGQAPDTQYF. The chain combines TRBV6-5 with TRBJ2-3, with 8 nucleotides matching TRBD1. The junction had 6 bases not matched to a gene; V was cut back by 0 bases and J by 4 bases. Germline CDR1 MNHEY, CDR2 SVGAGI. The length of the CDR3 is 16 residues.

The chain is built from TRBV4-1 and TRBJ2-6; no firm D call. Germline values: CDR1 MGHRA, CDR2 YSYEKL. V shed 0 bases and J shed 1 base, with 10 bases lying between them. There are 17 residues in the CDR3. The CDR3 nucleotides read TGCGCCAGCAGCCAAGAAATGGTTTTGTCTGGGGCCAACGTCCTGACTTTC. Its protein is CASSQEMVLSGANVLTF.